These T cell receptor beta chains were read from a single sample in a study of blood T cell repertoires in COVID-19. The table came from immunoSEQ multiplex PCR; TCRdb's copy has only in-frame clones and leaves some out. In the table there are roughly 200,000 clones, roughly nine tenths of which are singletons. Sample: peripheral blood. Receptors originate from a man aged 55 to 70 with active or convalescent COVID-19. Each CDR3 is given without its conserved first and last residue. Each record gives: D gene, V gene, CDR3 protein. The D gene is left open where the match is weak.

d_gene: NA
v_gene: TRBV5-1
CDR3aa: ASSLVGGSDTEAF

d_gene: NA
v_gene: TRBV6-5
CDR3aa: ASSYDRDRITQY

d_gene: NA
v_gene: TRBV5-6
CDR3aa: ASSLNRDTNSGNTIY

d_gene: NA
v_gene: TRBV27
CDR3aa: ASSLSRQGTYGYT

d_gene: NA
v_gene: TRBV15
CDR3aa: ATSRGAGGDTEAF

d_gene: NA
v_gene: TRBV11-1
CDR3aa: ASSLALVSYEQY

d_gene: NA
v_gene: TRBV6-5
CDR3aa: ASIEGVYGNQPQH

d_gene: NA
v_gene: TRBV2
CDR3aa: ASSPRNEQF

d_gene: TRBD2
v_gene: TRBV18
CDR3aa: ASSPVAGESYEQY

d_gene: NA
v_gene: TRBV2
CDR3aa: ASSVQGSVQPQH

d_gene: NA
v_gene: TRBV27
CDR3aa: ASSLSYGGHRSNQPQH

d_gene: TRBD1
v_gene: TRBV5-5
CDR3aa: ASSTGTGDTEAF

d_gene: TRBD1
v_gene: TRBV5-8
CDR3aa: ASSWTGGKGTEAF

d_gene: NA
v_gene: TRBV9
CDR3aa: ASSVDGRSYEQY

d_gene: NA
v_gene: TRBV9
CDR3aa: ASSAPGGAETQY

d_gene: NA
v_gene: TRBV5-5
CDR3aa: ASSSKGVTEAF

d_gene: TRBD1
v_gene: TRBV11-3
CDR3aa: ASSLGTAPYEQY

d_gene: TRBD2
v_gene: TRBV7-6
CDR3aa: ASSPTSGGFEQY

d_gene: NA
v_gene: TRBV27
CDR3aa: ASGGSRGTNEKLF

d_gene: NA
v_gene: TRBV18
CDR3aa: ASSLTGTRDGYT

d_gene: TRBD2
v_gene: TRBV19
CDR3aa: ASSAGLASGANVLT

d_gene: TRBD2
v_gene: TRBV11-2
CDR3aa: ASSLVERGAGEQY

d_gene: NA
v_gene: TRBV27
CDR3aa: ASSLEGSSNQPQH

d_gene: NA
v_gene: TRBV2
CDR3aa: ASSSNANQPQH

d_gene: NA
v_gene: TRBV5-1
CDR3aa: ASSPPDSNNEQF

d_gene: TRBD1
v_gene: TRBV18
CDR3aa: ASSADRGGNSPLH

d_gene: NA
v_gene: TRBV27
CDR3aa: ASSRLPPYNEQF

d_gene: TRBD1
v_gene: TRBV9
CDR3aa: ASSVGTVTAEQY